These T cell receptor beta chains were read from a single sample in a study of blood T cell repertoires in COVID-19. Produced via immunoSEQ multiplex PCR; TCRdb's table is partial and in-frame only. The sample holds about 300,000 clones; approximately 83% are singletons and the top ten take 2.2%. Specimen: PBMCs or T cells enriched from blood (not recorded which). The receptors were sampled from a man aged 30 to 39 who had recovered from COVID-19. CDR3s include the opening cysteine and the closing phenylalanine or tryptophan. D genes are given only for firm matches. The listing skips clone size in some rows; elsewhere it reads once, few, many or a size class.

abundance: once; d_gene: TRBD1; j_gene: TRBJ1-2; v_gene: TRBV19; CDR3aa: CASRGTGETYGYTF; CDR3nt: TGTGCCAGTAGGGGGACAGGGGAGACCTATGGCTACACCTTC
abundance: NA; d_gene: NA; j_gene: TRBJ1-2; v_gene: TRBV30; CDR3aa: CALTGSGATPSGYTF; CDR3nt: TGTGCTCTAACCGGGAGTGGCGCGACCCCAAGTGGCTACACCTTC
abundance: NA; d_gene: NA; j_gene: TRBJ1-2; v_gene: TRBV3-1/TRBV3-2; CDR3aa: CASSQGGRGGYTF; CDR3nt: TGTGCCAGCAGCCAAGGGGGAAGGGGCGGCTACACCTTC
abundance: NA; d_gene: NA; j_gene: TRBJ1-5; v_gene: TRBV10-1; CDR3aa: CASTNRLTGRSQGNQPQHF; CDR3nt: TGCGCCAGCACCAACAGGCTGACAGGCCGTAGCCAGGGCAATCAGCCCCAGCATTTT
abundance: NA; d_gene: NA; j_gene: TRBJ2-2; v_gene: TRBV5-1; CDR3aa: CASSWSGTPNTGELFF; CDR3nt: TGCGCCAGCAGCTGGTCCGGGACACCGAACACCGGGGAGCTGTTTTTT
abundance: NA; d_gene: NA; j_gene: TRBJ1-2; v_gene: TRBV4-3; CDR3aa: CASSQGPQGANYGYTF; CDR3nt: TGCGCCAGCAGCCAAGGTCCCCAAGGAGCTAACTATGGCTACACCTTC
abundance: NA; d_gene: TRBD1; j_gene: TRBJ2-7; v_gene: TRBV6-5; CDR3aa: CASSYYNRGAYEQYF; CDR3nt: TGTGCCAGCAGTTATTATAACAGGGGCGCCTACGAGCAGTACTTC
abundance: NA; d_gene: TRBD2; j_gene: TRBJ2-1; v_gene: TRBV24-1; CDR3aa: CATSRGTSGKQFF; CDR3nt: TGTGCCACCTCCAGGGGGACTAGCGGCAAGCAGTTCTTC
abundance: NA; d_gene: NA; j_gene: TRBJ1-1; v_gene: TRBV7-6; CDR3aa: CASSARSTEAFF; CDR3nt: TGTGCCAGCAGCGCGCGGAGCACTGAAGCTTTCTTT
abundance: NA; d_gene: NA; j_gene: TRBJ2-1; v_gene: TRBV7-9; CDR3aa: CASSLVGQKQFF; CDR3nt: TGTGCCAGCAGCTTAGTTGGACAGAAGCAGTTCTTC
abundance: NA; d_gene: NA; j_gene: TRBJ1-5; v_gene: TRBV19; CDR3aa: CASSIRGQLYTYSNQPQHF; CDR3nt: TGTGCCAGTAGTATCCGCGGGCAGCTTTACACCTATAGCAATCAGCCCCAGCATTTT
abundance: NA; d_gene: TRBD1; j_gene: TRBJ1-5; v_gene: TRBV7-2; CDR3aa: CASSLRQGDQPQHF; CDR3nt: TGTGCCAGCAGCTTAAGACAGGGAGATCAGCCCCAGCATTTT
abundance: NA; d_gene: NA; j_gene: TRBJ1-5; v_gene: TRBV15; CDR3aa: CATSRDGGSNQPQHF; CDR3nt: TGTGCCACCAGCAGAGACGGGGGTAGCAATCAGCCCCAGCATTTT
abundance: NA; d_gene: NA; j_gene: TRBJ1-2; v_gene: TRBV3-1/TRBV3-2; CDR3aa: CASSQRQGPDGYTF; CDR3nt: TGTGCCAGCAGTCAAAGGCAGGGTCCGGATGGCTACACCTTC
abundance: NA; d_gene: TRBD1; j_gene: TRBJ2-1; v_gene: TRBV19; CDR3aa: CASSILQGAHYNEQFF; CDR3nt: TGTGCCAGTAGTATCTTACAGGGGGCTCACTACAATGAGCAGTTCTTC
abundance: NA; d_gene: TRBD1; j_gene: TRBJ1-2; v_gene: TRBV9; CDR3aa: CASSVESVDRGYGYTF; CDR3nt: TGTGCCAGCAGCGTAGAAAGTGTGGACAGGGGGTATGGCTACACCTTC
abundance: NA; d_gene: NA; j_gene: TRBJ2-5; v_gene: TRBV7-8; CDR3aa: CASSLGSLSGQETQYF; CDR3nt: TGTGCCAGCAGCTTAGGGTCCTTGAGTGGCCAAGAGACCCAGTACTTC
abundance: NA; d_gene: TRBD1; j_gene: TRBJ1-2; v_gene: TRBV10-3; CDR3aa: CAISAGQGAYGYTF; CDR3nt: TGTGCCATCAGCGCGGGACAGGGGGCGTATGGCTACACCTTC
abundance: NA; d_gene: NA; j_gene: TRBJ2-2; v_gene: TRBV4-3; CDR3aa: CASSQDGHGGARGELFF; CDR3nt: TGCGCCAGCAGCCAAGACGGTCATGGTGGGGCGAGAGGGGAGCTGTTTTTT
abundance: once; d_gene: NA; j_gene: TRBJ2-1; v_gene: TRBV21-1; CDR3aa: CASSKPPIAGVYNEQFF; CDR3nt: TGTGCCAGCAGCAAACCCCCTATAGCGGGGGTATACAATGAGCAGTTCTTC
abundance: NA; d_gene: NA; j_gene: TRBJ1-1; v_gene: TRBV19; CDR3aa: CASRRIQGLRMNTEAFF; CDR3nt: TGTGCCAGTAGACGAATACAGGGTCTTAGGATGAACACTGAAGCTTTCTTT
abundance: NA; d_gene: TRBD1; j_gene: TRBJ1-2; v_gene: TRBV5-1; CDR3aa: CASSLGQGSYGYTF; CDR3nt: TGCGCCAGCAGCTTGGGACAGGGCTCCTATGGCTACACCTTC
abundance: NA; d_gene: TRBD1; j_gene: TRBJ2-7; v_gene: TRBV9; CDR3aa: CASSVGTGISYEQYF; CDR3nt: TGTGCCAGCAGCGTTGGGACAGGGATCTCCTACGAGCAGTACTTC
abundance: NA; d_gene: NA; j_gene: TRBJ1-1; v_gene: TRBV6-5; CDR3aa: CASREQGAMNTEAFF; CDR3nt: TGTGCCAGCAGGGAGCAGGGTGCGATGAACACTGAAGCTTTCTTT
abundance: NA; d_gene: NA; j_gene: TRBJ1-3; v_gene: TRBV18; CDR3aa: CASSPPGHLNSGNTIYF; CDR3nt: TGTGCCAGCTCACCACCGGGGCACTTGAACTCTGGAAACACCATATATTTT
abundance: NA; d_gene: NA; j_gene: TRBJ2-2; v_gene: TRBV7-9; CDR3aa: CASSLLSPDGGNTGELFF; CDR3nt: TGTGCCAGCAGCTTACTAAGCCCCGACGGAGGGAACACCGGGGAGCTGTTTTTT
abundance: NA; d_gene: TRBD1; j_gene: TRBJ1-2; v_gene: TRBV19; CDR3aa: CASTPPDRANGYTF; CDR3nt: TGTGCCAGTACTCCCCCCGACAGGGCGAATGGCTACACCTTC
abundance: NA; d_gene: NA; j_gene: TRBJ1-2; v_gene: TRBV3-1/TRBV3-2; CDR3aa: CASSPPGWDFYGYTF; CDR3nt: TGTGCCAGCAGCCCCCCCGGTTGGGACTTCTATGGCTACACCTTC
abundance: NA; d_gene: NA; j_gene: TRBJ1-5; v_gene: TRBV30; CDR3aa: CAWSMGQRQPQHF; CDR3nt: TGTGCCTGGAGTATGGGGCAGAGGCAGCCCCAGCATTTT
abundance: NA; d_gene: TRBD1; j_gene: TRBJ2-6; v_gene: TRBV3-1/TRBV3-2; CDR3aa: CASSQQGAGANVLTF; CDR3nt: TGTGCCAGCAGCCAACAGGGGGCTGGGGCCAACGTCCTGACTTTC
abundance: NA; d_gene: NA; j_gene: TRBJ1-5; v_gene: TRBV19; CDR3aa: CASSVQGLGNQPQHF; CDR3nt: TGTGCCAGTAGTGTTCAGGGACTCGGCAATCAGCCCCAGCATTTT
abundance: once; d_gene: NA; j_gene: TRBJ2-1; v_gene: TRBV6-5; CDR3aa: CASMAGGSSYNEQFF; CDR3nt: TGTGCCAGCATGGCAGGGGGGAGCTCCTACAATGAGCAGTTCTTC
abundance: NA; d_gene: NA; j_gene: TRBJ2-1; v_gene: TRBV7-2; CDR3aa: CASSLTLAYEQFF; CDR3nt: TGTGCCAGCAGCTTAACCCTAGCGTATGAGCAGTTCTTC
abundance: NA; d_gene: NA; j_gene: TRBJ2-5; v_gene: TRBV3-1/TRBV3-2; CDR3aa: CASSQGPVGLTQYF; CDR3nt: TGTGCCAGCAGCCAGGGCCCGGTCGGCTTAACCCAGTACTTC
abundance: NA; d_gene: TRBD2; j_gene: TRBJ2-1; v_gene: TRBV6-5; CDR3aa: CASSPRGRENNEQFF; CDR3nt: TGTGCCAGCAGTCCCCGTGGGAGGGAGAACAATGAGCAGTTCTTC
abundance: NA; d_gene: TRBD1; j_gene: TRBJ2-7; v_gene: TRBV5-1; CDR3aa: CASSTSGQGGSYEQYF; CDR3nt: TGCGCCAGCAGCACGAGTGGACAGGGGGGCTCCTACGAGCAGTACTTC
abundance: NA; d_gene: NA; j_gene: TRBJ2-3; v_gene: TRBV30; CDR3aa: CAWSLGGPSTDTQYF; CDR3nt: TGTGCCTGGAGTTTAGGGGGACCAAGCACAGATACGCAGTATTTT
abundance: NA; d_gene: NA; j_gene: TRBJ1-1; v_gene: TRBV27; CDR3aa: CASSYSGDNTEAFF; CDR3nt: TGTGCCAGCAGCTATTCAGGGGATAACACTGAAGCTTTCTTT
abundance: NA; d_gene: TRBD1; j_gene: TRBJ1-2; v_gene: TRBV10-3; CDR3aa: CAISDRDRDGYTF; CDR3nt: TGTGCCATCAGTGACCGGGACAGGGATGGCTACACCTTC
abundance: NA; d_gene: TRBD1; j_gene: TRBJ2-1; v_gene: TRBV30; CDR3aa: CAWRGWDRVGNEQFF; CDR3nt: TGTGCCTGGAGGGGTTGGGACAGGGTGGGCAATGAGCAGTTCTTC
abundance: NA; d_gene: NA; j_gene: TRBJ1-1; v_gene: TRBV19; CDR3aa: CASSPPGSAEAFF; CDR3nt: TGTGCCAGTAGTCCCCCAGGGTCCGCTGAAGCTTTCTTT
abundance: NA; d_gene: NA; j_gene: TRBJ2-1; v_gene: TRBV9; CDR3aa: CASSVGLALNNEQFF; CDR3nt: TGTGCCAGCAGCGTTGGGCTAGCGTTAAACAATGAGCAGTTCTTC
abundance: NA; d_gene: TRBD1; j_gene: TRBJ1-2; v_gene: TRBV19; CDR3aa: CASSIDWTGIGYTF; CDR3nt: TGTGCCAGTAGTATAGACTGGACAGGGATCGGCTACACCTTC
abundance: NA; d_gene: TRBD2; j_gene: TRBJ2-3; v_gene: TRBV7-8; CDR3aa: CASSSQEGLAGGRRTQYF; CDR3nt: TGTGCCAGCAGCTCGCAGGAGGGACTAGCGGGGGGTAGGCGTACGCAGTATTTT
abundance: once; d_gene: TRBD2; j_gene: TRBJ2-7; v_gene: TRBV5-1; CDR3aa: CASSWGLPGGGSYEQYF; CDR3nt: TGCGCCAGCAGCTGGGGCCTACCTGGGGGGGGCTCCTACGAGCAGTACTTC
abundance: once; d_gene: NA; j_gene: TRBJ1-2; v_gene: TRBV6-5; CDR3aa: CASLGGGALYGYTF; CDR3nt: TGTGCCAGCCTGGGGGGAGGGGCTCTCTATGGCTACACCTTC
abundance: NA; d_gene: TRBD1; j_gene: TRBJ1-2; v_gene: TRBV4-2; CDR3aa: CASSQARDRLHYGYTF; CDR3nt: TGTGCCAGCAGCCAAGCCCGGGACAGGCTTCACTATGGCTACACCTTC
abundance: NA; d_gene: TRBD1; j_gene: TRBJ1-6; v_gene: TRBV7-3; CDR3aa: CASSKTGGGSPLHF; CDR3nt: TGTGCCAGCAGCAAAACAGGGGGTGGGTCACCCCTCCACTTT
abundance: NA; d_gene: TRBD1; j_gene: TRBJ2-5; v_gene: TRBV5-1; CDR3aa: CASSLRTGPETQYF; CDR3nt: TGCGCCAGCAGCTTGAGGACAGGGCCAGAGACCCAGTACTTC
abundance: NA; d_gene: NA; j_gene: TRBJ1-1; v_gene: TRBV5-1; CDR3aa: CASSFLPLQGADTEAFF; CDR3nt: TGCGCCAGCAGCTTTCTACCCCTCCAGGGCGCAGACACTGAAGCTTTCTTT
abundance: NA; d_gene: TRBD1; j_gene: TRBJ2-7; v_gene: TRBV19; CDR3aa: CASRDRTNYEQYF; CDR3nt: TGTGCCAGTCGGGACAGGACGAACTACGAGCAGTACTTC
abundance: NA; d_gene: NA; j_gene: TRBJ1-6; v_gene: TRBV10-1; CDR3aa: CAAAPGSSYNSPLHF; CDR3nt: TGCGCCGCCGCCCCGGGGAGCTCCTATAATTCACCCCTCCACTTT
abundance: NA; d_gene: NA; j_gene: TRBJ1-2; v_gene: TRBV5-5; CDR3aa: CASSPHRSNYGYTF; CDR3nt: TGTGCCAGCAGCCCCCATAGGAGTAACTATGGCTACACCTTC
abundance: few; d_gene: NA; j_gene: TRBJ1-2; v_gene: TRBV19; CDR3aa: CASSRGWETGSNGYTF; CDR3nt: TGTGCCAGTAGCAGAGGGTGGGAGACAGGCTCAAATGGCTACACCTTC
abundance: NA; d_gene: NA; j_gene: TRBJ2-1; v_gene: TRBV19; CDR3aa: CASLPRRGLFYNEQFF; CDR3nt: TGTGCCAGCCTTCCTCGGAGGGGGCTTTTCTACAATGAGCAGTTCTTC
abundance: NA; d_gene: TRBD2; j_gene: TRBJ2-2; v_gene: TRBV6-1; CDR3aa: CASSEGEGTPGELFF; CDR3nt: TGTGCCAGCAGTGAAGGGGAGGGGACCCCCGGGGAGCTGTTTTTT
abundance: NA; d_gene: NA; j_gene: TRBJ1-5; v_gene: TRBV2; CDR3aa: CASRLNSNQPQHF; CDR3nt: TGTGCCAGCAGACTGAATAGCAATCAGCCCCAGCATTTT
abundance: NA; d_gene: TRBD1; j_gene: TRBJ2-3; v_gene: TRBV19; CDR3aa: CASSPTPGQGTDTQYF; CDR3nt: TGTGCCAGTAGTCCGACACCGGGACAGGGCACAGATACGCAGTATTTT
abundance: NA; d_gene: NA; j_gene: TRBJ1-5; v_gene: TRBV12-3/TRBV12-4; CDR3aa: CASSFSKEPQHF; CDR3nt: TGTGCCAGCAGTTTTAGCAAGGAGCCCCAGCATTTT
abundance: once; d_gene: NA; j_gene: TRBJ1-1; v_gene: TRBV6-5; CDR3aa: CASAAKGGTEAFF; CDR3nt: TGTGCCAGCGCCGCGAAAGGCGGAACTGAAGCTTTCTTT